Below, one T cell receptor (beta chain) is given with its context. Clones were sequenced by immunoSEQ multiplex PCR, and TCRdb holds only the in-frame ones, with some missing. Counted here are 30,000 to 35,000 clones, about 82% occurring once; the ten biggest clones make up about 4.6%. The data are from a study of STAT5B mutations in CD4+ large granular lymphocyte leukemia. This CDR3 has 14 residues. J lost 8 bases, V lost 6 bases, and 10 bases had no gene match. Germline V CDR1 and CDR2: SNHLY, FYNNEI. This chain joins TRBV2 and TRBJ1-2; 9 bases fit TRBD1. Sequenced sample: CD4+ T cells from blood buffy coats. This receptor was identified in a human donor in good health. The CDR3 here is CASRGDRVFQGYTF. The CDR3 nucleotides read TGTGCCAGCAGAGGGGACAGGGTCTTCCAAGGCTACACCTTC.